A selection of T cell receptor beta chains follows, all from one sample in a study of beta chain features in type 1 diabetes. Some clones are missing from TCRdb's copy, which holds only in-frame ones; the method was immunoSEQ multiplex PCR. The sample has 130,000 to 150,000 clones, less than 9% seen once. Input material: central memory CD4+ T cells from blood. These receptors were collected from a woman in her twenties or thirties in good health. Each CDR3 is given with its conserved first and last residue. Each record gives: clone size, D gene, V gene, J gene, CDR3 DNA, CDR3 protein. The D gene is left open where the match is weak. A clone size is listed for some rows: how often the clone was seen (once, few, many), or a class if it is expanded.

abundance: once; d_gene: -; v_gene: TRBV7-2; j_gene: TRBJ1-1; CDR3nt: TGTGCCAGCAACAGCTATTCCGGGATGAACACTGAAGCTTTCTTT; CDR3aa: CASNSYSGMNTEAFF
abundance: -; d_gene: -; v_gene: TRBV18; j_gene: TRBJ2-5; CDR3nt: TGTGCCAGCTCACCAAATACTAGATCAGAGACCCAGTACTTC; CDR3aa: CASSPNTRSETQYF
abundance: -; d_gene: TRBD1; v_gene: TRBV11-2; j_gene: TRBJ1-1; CDR3nt: TGTGCCAGCAGCTCGATTCGACAGGGGTTCACTGAAGCTTTCTTT; CDR3aa: CASSSIRQGFTEAFF
abundance: few; d_gene: -; v_gene: TRBV28; j_gene: TRBJ1-1; CDR3nt: TGTGCCAGCAGTTCCCCTTTCCAGGGCCCCACTGAAGCTTTCTTT; CDR3aa: CASSSPFQGPTEAFF
abundance: -; d_gene: TRBD1; v_gene: TRBV18; j_gene: TRBJ1-5; CDR3nt: TGTGCCAGCTCACCACAGGGGGCTAGCAATCAGCCCCAGCATTTT; CDR3aa: CASSPQGASNQPQHF
abundance: -; d_gene: TRBD1; v_gene: TRBV25-1; j_gene: TRBJ1-2; CDR3nt: TGTGCCAGCAGTGACCAGGGGGCCTATGGCTACACCTTC; CDR3aa: CASSDQGAYGYTF
abundance: -; d_gene: TRBD1; v_gene: TRBV28; j_gene: TRBJ1-2; CDR3nt: TGTGCCAGCAGTTCGACAGGGACCTTCTCCTACACCTTC; CDR3aa: CASSSTGTFSYTF
abundance: few; d_gene: TRBD2; v_gene: TRBV5-4; j_gene: TRBJ2-2; CDR3nt: TGTGCCAGCAGCGACGGACTAGCGAACACCGGGGAGCTGTTTTTT; CDR3aa: CASSDGLANTGELFF
abundance: once; d_gene: TRBD1; v_gene: TRBV19; j_gene: TRBJ1-1; CDR3nt: TGTGCCAGTAGTCCTCGGACAGGGGGCCGGTCTGAAGCTTTCTTT; CDR3aa: CASSPRTGGRSEAFF
abundance: few; d_gene: -; v_gene: TRBV7-9; j_gene: TRBJ1-2; CDR3nt: TGTGCCAGCAGCTACCGGGACACGGCCTATGGCTACACCTTC; CDR3aa: CASSYRDTAYGYTF
abundance: few; d_gene: TRBD1; v_gene: TRBV2; j_gene: TRBJ1-1; CDR3nt: TGTGCCAGCAACGAACAGGGGTCGAACACTGAAGCTTTCTTT; CDR3aa: CASNEQGSNTEAFF
abundance: few; d_gene: -; v_gene: TRBV30; j_gene: TRBJ2-5; CDR3nt: TGTGCCTGGAGTGCCTTACGGACAATGGGAAGTAGCCCTACCACGCCCTCGAGAGAGACCCAGTACTTC; CDR3aa: CAWSALRTMGSSPTTPSRETQYF
abundance: -; d_gene: -; v_gene: TRBV5-1; j_gene: TRBJ1-2; CDR3nt: TGCGCCAGCAGAACCGACATCGACCGCGGCTACACCTTC; CDR3aa: CASRTDIDRGYTF
abundance: -; d_gene: TRBD2; v_gene: TRBV30; j_gene: TRBJ2-1; CDR3nt: TGTGCCTGGAGTGTCTCCGGGACTAGGCAGTTCTTC; CDR3aa: CAWSVSGTRQFF
abundance: many; d_gene: TRBD2; v_gene: TRBV4-1; j_gene: TRBJ2-4; CDR3nt: TGCGCCAGCAGCCAACCGGGACTAGCGGAAGAAAACATTCAGTACTTC; CDR3aa: CASSQPGLAEENIQYF
abundance: -; d_gene: TRBD1; v_gene: TRBV5-6; j_gene: TRBJ2-7; CDR3nt: TGTGCCAGCAGCATCATGACAGGGGGATTCTACGAGCAGTACTTC; CDR3aa: CASSIMTGGFYEQYF
abundance: many; d_gene: -; v_gene: TRBV15; j_gene: TRBJ2-5; CDR3nt: TGTGCCACCAGCAGAGAAGGTGGGAGACGGGAGACCCAGTACTTC; CDR3aa: CATSREGGRRETQYF
abundance: many; d_gene: -; v_gene: TRBV4-2; j_gene: TRBJ2-3; CDR3nt: TGTGCCAGCAGCCAAGCGGGAGTAGGGGCAGATACGCAGTATTTT; CDR3aa: CASSQAGVGADTQYF
abundance: -; d_gene: TRBD2; v_gene: TRBV7-7; j_gene: TRBJ2-2; CDR3nt: TGTGCTAGCGGGGCGGGAGGAACCGGGGAGCTGTTTTTT; CDR3aa: CASGAGGTGELFF
abundance: -; d_gene: TRBD1; v_gene: TRBV6-5; j_gene: TRBJ1-5; CDR3nt: TGTGCCAGCAGTTACCCGGGACAGGCCCATCAGCCCCAGCATTTT; CDR3aa: CASSYPGQAHQPQHF
abundance: -; d_gene: -; v_gene: TRBV7-9; j_gene: TRBJ1-1; CDR3nt: TGTGCCAGCAGCAAAGAGGGGAACACTGAAGCTTTCTTT; CDR3aa: CASSKEGNTEAFF
abundance: -; d_gene: -; v_gene: TRBV18; j_gene: TRBJ2-1; CDR3nt: TGTGCCAGCTCACCTTTCGCTTCAAGACTCGGAACCTACAATGAGCAGTTCTTC; CDR3aa: CASSPFASRLGTYNEQFF
abundance: -; d_gene: TRBD1; v_gene: TRBV7-2; j_gene: TRBJ2-3; CDR3nt: TGTGCCAGCAGCCTAGACAGGGCATCCACAGATACGCAGTATTTT; CDR3aa: CASSLDRASTDTQYF
abundance: -; d_gene: TRBD2; v_gene: TRBV9; j_gene: TRBJ2-5; CDR3nt: TGTGCCAGCAGCGTATCTAGCGGCCAAGAGACCCAGTACTTC; CDR3aa: CASSVSSGQETQYF
abundance: -; d_gene: TRBD1; v_gene: TRBV7-8; j_gene: TRBJ1-5; CDR3nt: TGTGCCAGCAGCCGGACAGGGGACAATCAGCCCCAGCATTTT; CDR3aa: CASSRTGDNQPQHF
abundance: -; d_gene: TRBD1; v_gene: TRBV7-9; j_gene: TRBJ1-1; CDR3nt: TGTGCCAGCAGCCGACAGGGTAAGAACACTGAAGCTTTCTTT; CDR3aa: CASSRQGKNTEAFF
abundance: -; d_gene: TRBD2; v_gene: TRBV29-1; j_gene: TRBJ2-1; CDR3nt: TGCAGCGTTGAAAGGGTCGCGGGAGTCAATGAGCAGTTCTTC; CDR3aa: CSVERVAGVNEQFF
abundance: -; d_gene: TRBD2; v_gene: TRBV5-1; j_gene: TRBJ2-1; CDR3nt: TGCGCCAGCAGCGTGGCTAGCGGGGTCTACAATGAGCAGTTCTTC; CDR3aa: CASSVASGVYNEQFF
abundance: few; d_gene: TRBD1; v_gene: TRBV19; j_gene: TRBJ1-2; CDR3nt: TGTGCCAGCGGCAGGGGGACCTATGGCTACACCTTC; CDR3aa: CASGRGTYGYTF
abundance: few; d_gene: TRBD1; v_gene: TRBV16; j_gene: TRBJ1-2; CDR3nt: TGTGCCAGCAGCTACCATCTTACAGGGGGCTCTGGCTACACCTTC; CDR3aa: CASSYHLTGGSGYTF
abundance: -; d_gene: -; v_gene: TRBV5-4; j_gene: TRBJ2-6; CDR3nt: TGCGCCAGCAGCCAAGATCGGCAGCGGGCTGGGGCCAACGTCCTGACTTTC; CDR3aa: CASSQDRQRAGANVLTF
abundance: few; d_gene: -; v_gene: TRBV7-2; j_gene: TRBJ2-3; CDR3nt: TGTGCCAGCAGACCACAGGGTTCCCCCACAGATACGCAGTATTTT; CDR3aa: CASRPQGSPTDTQYF
abundance: -; d_gene: -; v_gene: TRBV28; j_gene: TRBJ2-7; CDR3nt: TGTGCCAGCACGGCAGGGCGCTACGAGCAGTACTTC; CDR3aa: CASTAGRYEQYF
abundance: many; d_gene: TRBD1; v_gene: TRBV29-1; j_gene: TRBJ2-5; CDR3nt: TGCAGCGTTAACAGGGGAGAGACCCAGTACTTC; CDR3aa: CSVNRGETQYF
abundance: -; d_gene: -; v_gene: TRBV9; j_gene: TRBJ2-7; CDR3nt: TGTGCCAGCAGCGTAGAAATTGGGCCCTACGAGCAGTACTTC; CDR3aa: CASSVEIGPYEQYF
abundance: few; d_gene: -; v_gene: TRBV13; j_gene: TRBJ2-2; CDR3nt: TGTGCCAGCAGCTTACGTCAGTACGGGGAGCTGTTTTTT; CDR3aa: CASSLRQYGELFF
abundance: many; d_gene: -; v_gene: TRBV6-6; j_gene: TRBJ1-5; CDR3nt: TGTGCCAGCAGCCAGGGTAAGGGGCACAATCAGCCCCAGCATTTT; CDR3aa: CASSQGKGHNQPQHF
abundance: -; d_gene: -; v_gene: TRBV5-4; j_gene: TRBJ2-7; CDR3nt: TGTGCCAGCAGCTCGGGGGGCTCCCTAGGGTCCTACGAGCAGTACTTC; CDR3aa: CASSSGGSLGSYEQYF
abundance: few; d_gene: -; v_gene: TRBV5-1; j_gene: TRBJ1-1; CDR3nt: TGCGCCAGCAGCTTGGAGCGGTCGAGGACTGAAGCTTTCTTT; CDR3aa: CASSLERSRTEAFF
abundance: -; d_gene: TRBD1; v_gene: TRBV9; j_gene: TRBJ2-1; CDR3nt: TGTGCCAGCAGCGCGCCCTCAACATACGGGACAGCAGACAATGAGCAGTTCTTC; CDR3aa: CASSAPSTYGTADNEQFF
abundance: -; d_gene: TRBD2; v_gene: TRBV7-6; j_gene: TRBJ2-1; CDR3nt: TGTGCCAGCAGCAACTACGGGACTACCTACAATGAGCAGTTCTTC; CDR3aa: CASSNYGTTYNEQFF
abundance: -; d_gene: TRBD1; v_gene: TRBV7-8; j_gene: TRBJ1-1; CDR3nt: TGTGCCAGCAGCCCGGACAGGGTGGCCACTGAAGCTTTCTTT; CDR3aa: CASSPDRVATEAFF
abundance: few; d_gene: -; v_gene: TRBV7-3; j_gene: TRBJ2-7; CDR3nt: TGTGCCAGCAGCTTAACGGGTGGGGCAACCTACGAGCAGTACTTC; CDR3aa: CASSLTGGATYEQYF
abundance: -; d_gene: -; v_gene: TRBV29-1; j_gene: TRBJ2-1; CDR3nt: TGCAGCGTTATCATTATGGGCCCCTCCTACAATGAGCAGTTCTTC; CDR3aa: CSVIIMGPSYNEQFF
abundance: few; d_gene: -; v_gene: TRBV15; j_gene: TRBJ1-1; CDR3nt: TGTGCCACCAGCAAGGCGGGGACGGAGAGGAACACTGAAGCTTTCTTT; CDR3aa: CATSKAGTERNTEAFF
abundance: -; d_gene: TRBD1; v_gene: TRBV5-6; j_gene: TRBJ2-7; CDR3nt: TGTGCCAGCAGCTCAGGGGGAGAGCAGTACTTC; CDR3aa: CASSSGGEQYF
abundance: -; d_gene: TRBD2; v_gene: TRBV6-5; j_gene: TRBJ2-7; CDR3nt: TGTGCCAGCAGTTACGCCCTGGGGGGGGGAGCCTACGAGCAGTACTTC; CDR3aa: CASSYALGGGAYEQYF
abundance: many; d_gene: TRBD2; v_gene: TRBV15; j_gene: TRBJ2-1; CDR3nt: TGTGCCACCAGCAGAGATAGTCCTAGCGGGAACAATGAGCAGTTCTTC; CDR3aa: CATSRDSPSGNNEQFF
abundance: few; d_gene: TRBD1; v_gene: TRBV27; j_gene: TRBJ2-7; CDR3nt: TGTGCCAGCAGCGACAGGGATACCTACGAGCAGTACTTC; CDR3aa: CASSDRDTYEQYF
abundance: -; d_gene: TRBD2; v_gene: TRBV7-9; j_gene: TRBJ2-1; CDR3nt: TGTGCCAGCAGCTTATGGGACAGCGGGAGGGCGGGTGAGCAGTTCTTC; CDR3aa: CASSLWDSGRAGEQFF
abundance: few; d_gene: -; v_gene: TRBV30; j_gene: TRBJ1-1; CDR3nt: TGTGCCTGGAGTGTACCATCATTTGGGGACTTCTCGGGGGCTTTCTTT; CDR3aa: CAWSVPSFGDFSGAFF
abundance: -; d_gene: TRBD1; v_gene: TRBV6-1; j_gene: TRBJ2-1; CDR3nt: TGTGCCAGCAGTCCCGGGACAGGGGGCTACAATGAGCAGTTCTTC; CDR3aa: CASSPGTGGYNEQFF
abundance: few; d_gene: TRBD1; v_gene: TRBV4-3; j_gene: TRBJ1-2; CDR3nt: TGCGCCAGCAGCCAAGAGGCGACAGGGAATTATGGCTACACCTTC; CDR3aa: CASSQEATGNYGYTF
abundance: few; d_gene: -; v_gene: TRBV11-3; j_gene: TRBJ2-2; CDR3nt: TGTGCCAGCAGCCTAACCTGGCAGGACACCGGGGAGCTGTTTTTT; CDR3aa: CASSLTWQDTGELFF